Listed here are 23 T cell receptor beta chains from one sample, sequenced in a study of metastatic and nonmetastatic thyroid tumors. From the PCR reads, TCRdb re-called clones with MiXCR. In the table there are 20,000 to 25,000 clones, roughly 22% of which are singletons. No treatment had been given to any patient before thyroid surgery. The sequenced sample consisted of blood. These receptors originate from a female donor with papillary thyroid cancer or a benign thyroid nodule (not recorded which). Some clones in this sample may be carry-over from other donors' samples.

There are many counts of this clone. The chain employs TRBV5-4 and TRBJ2-7; TRBD2 might be the D (5 bases). The CDR3 is 14 residues long. From germline, CDR1 is SGHNT and CDR2 YYREEE (reference sequence). V gave up 0 bases and J gave up 5 bases, with 12 bases separating them. In DNA form, the CDR3 reads TGTGCCAGCAGCTTGGATCGGTCTAGCAACGAGCAGTACTTC. It codes for CASSLDRSSNEQYF.

This clone was detected only a few times. The chain links TRBV6-5 to TRBJ2-7; no clear D gene. Trimming cost V 5 bases and J 2 bases, with 13 bases left between them. Germline V gene lookup returns CDR1 MNHEY and CDR2 SVGAGI. The CDR3 sequence is 14 residues long. CDR3 residues: CASSTKDGPYEQYF. Here the CDR3 DNA reads TGTGCCAGCAGTACTAAGGACGGTCCCTACGAGCAGTACTTC.

This clone has a count of ten or more. The chain recombines TRBV7-2 with TRBJ2-7; 12 positions match TRBD2. The CDR3 extends over 14 amino acids. V dropped 8 bases and J dropped 5; count of bases not matched to a gene: 7. Germline values: CDR1 SGHTA, CDR2 FQGNSA. The CDR3 spells CASVASGRADEQYF. Here the CDR3 DNA reads TGTGCCAGCGTCGCTAGCGGGAGGGCCGACGAGCAGTACTTC. Together with reference TRBV7-2 and TRBJ2-7, the CDR3 gives the full variable domain: GAGVSQSPSNKVTEKGKDVELRCDPISGHTALYWYRQSLGQGLEFLIYFQGNSAPDKSGLPSDRFSAERTGGSVSTLTIQRTQQEDSAVYLCASVASGRADEQYFGPGTRLTVT.

There are many counts of this clone. The rearrangement joins TRBV3-1 to TRBJ2-7, with TRBD2 matching over 12 bases. The V segment lost 6 bases and the J segment 1 base; nucleotides outside the gene matches: 4. In germline, CDR1 is LGHDT, CDR2 YNNKEL (reference sequence). The CDR3 loop spans 15 amino acids. The CDR3 here is CASRTSGSGSYEQYF. DNA for the CDR3: TGTGCCAGCAGGACTAGCGGGAGTGGTTCCTACGAGCAGTACTTC.

The rearrangement joins TRBV25-1 to TRBJ2-1; TRBD2 aligns across 8 bases. The CDR3 has 15 amino acids. Trimming removed 3 bases from V and 6 bases from J; junction bases left unmatched: 7. Germline values: CDR1 MGHDK, CDR2 SYGVNS. CDR3 sequence reads: CASSEVQREPNEQFF. The CDR3 bases are TGTGCCAGCAGTGAGGTCCAGCGGGAGCCCAATGAGCAGTTCTTC.

In its sample, this clone was seen a few times. This chain joins TRBV28 and TRBJ1-6, with D uncertain. Per germline, CDR1 MDHEN and CDR2 SYDVKM. Trimming left V 5 bases short and J 9 bases short, with 11 bases between. This CDR3 comprises 13 residues. CDR3: CASSEERTSPLHF. DNA for the CDR3: TGTGCCAGCAGTGAAGAACGGACTTCACCCCTCCACTTT.

This clone was seen at least ten times. The V gene is TRBV13, the J gene TRBJ2-5, with TRBD1 identical over 7 bases. The germline V gene has CDR1 PRHDT and CDR2 FYEKMQ (reference sequence). The CDR3 is 14 amino acids. The ends lost 5 bases at V and 1 base at J; junction bases unmatched: 4. The CDR3 is CASSTRDSQETQYF. CDR3 sequence (DNA): TGTGCCAGCAGCACCCGGGACAGCCAAGAGACCCAGTACTTC.

This clone was detected many times. The chain employs TRBV28 and TRBJ2-1; 9 positions agree with TRBD2. CDR3 length: 16 residues. J lost 3 bases, V lost 0 bases, and 3 bases had no gene match. The V gene's germline CDR1 is MDHEN and CDR2 SYDVKM. The CDR3 spells CASSLWRGRGYNEQFF. DNA of the CDR3: TGTGCCAGCAGTTTATGGCGCGGGAGGGGCTACAATGAGCAGTTCTTC.

The rearrangement links TRBV19 to TRBJ1-1; 7 positions match TRBD1. V lost 11 bases to trimming and J lost 0 bases; unmatched junction nucleotides: 6. Per the germline V gene, CDR1 is LNHDA and CDR2 is SQIVND (reference sequence). The CDR3 is 13 amino acids. CDR3 DNA sequence: TGTGCCGGATCAGGGGGGCTGAACACTGAAGCTTTCTTT. Its translation is CAGSGGLNTEAFF.

Details on this clone: This sample also contains other DNA sequences that code for the same CDR3. This chain uses TRBV6-5 with TRBJ2-7; perhaps TRBD1 as D (6 bases). The V gene's germline CDR1 is MNHEY and CDR2 SVGAGI. V dropped 0 bases and J dropped 6 bases, with 18 bases sitting between them. The CDR3 has 16 residues. The CDR3 nucleotides read TGTGCCAGCAGTTACTCGACAGGTGCTCCTCGCGGCGAGCAGTACTTC. Residues: CASSYSTGAPRGEQYF.

A remark on this clone: One end of the junction is discordant with germline, which a read error may explain. The same CDR3 is also encoded by other DNA sequences in this sample. The chain is built from TRBV7-3 and TRBJ2-3, with D possibly being TRBD2 (7 bases). Germline values: CDR1 SGHTA, CDR2 FQGTGA. CDR3 length: 13 amino acids. The CDR3 loop reads CASSSGEGDTQYF. DNA of the CDR3: TGTGCCAGCAGCAGCGGGGAGGGGGATACTCAGTATTTT. The whole variable domain, filled in from reference TRBV7-3 and TRBJ2-3, reads GAGVSQTPSNKVTEKGKYVELRCDPISGHTALYWYRQSLGQGPEFLIYFQGTGAADDSGLPNDRFFAVRPEGSVSTLKIQRTERGDSAVYLCASSSGEGDTQYFGPGTRLTVL.

Worth noting for this clone: It may be a read error: a sequence one base away is much more abundant. The V gene is TRBV5-4, the J gene TRBJ2-3; the match to TRBD2 covers 10 bases. The germline V gene has CDR1 SGHNT and CDR2 YYREEE (reference sequence). The CDR3 length is 15 residues. Trimming removed 0 bases from V and 9 bases from J; junction bases left unmatched: 7. CDR3 loop: CASSLESSGSITQYF. CDR3 DNA sequence: TGTGCCAGCAGCTTGGAGTCTAGCGGGAGTATAACGCAGTATTTT. Combining the CDR3 with reference TRBV5-4 and TRBJ2-3 gives the whole variable domain ETGVTQSPTHLIKTRGQQVTLRCSSQSGHNTVSWYQQALGQGPQFIFQYYREEENGRGNFPPRFSGLQFPNYSSELNVNALELDDSALYLCASSLESSGSITQYFGPGTRLTVL.

This clone came up many times. This chain connects TRBV28 to TRBJ2-5, with D possibly being TRBD1 or TRBD2 (5 bases each). Germline loops: CDR1 MDHEN, CDR2 SYDVKM. Trimming removed 7 bases at V and 3 bases at J, with 15 bases between. The CDR3 contains 14 residues. Here the CDR3 reads CASIPRGEEETQYF. Here the CDR3 DNA reads TGTGCCAGCATCCCTAGGGGAGAGGAAGAGACCCAGTACTTC.

This clone was observed many times. The chain joins TRBV10-2 to TRBJ2-5; 8 nucleotides agree with TRBD2. Losses at the gene ends were 0 bases for V and 5 bases for J; bases not matched to a gene: 11. The CDR3 is 17 residues long. Germline V gives CDR1 WSHSY, CDR2 SAAADI. In DNA form, the CDR3 reads TGCGCCAGCAGTGAGTCTCGGGCTAGCGGGTGGCTGGAGACCCAGTACTTC. Amino acid sequence: CASSESRASGWLETQYF.

The J gene is TRBJ2-7, the V gene TRBV6-1, with 7 bases lining up with TRBD1. This CDR3 has 14 residues. Germline V gene sequence: CDR1 MNHNS, CDR2 SASEGT. The CDR3: CDSSEGDSSYEQYV. CDR3 DNA sequence: TGTGACAGCAGTGAAGGGGACAGCTCCTACGAGCAGTACGTC.

This clone has ten or more counts. The rearrangement uses TRBV29-1 and TRBJ2-5; weak D call: TRBD1 (5 bases). The V gene's germline CDR1 is SQVTM and CDR2 ANQGSEA. The CDR3 is 12 amino acids. The V gene lost 4 bases and the J gene lost 2 bases, with 8 bases spanning the gap. CDR3 in DNA: TGCAGCGTTGCTCAGGGTCAAGAGACCCAGTACTTC. Protein product: CSVAQGQETQYF.

Judged by abundance, this clone is medium-sized. The rearrangement joins TRBV28 to TRBJ2-7; no clear D gene. This CDR3 has 15 amino acids. Trimming cost V 7 bases and J 2 bases, with 18 bases left between them. CDR1 MDHEN and CDR2 SYDVKM come from the germline V gene. CDR3 DNA: TGTGCCAGCAAATTGCTTCCAGAGAGTACCTACGAGCAGTACTTC. Protein sequence: CASKLLPESTYEQYF.

This clone was observed at least ten times. The chain links TRBV25-1 to TRBJ2-5; no firm D call. The V end lost 2 bases, the J end lost 2 bases, and 12 bases lay between the germline ends. The germline V gene encodes CDR1 MGHDK and CDR2 SYGVNS. The CDR3 totals 15 residues. The CDR3 DNA reads as TGTGCCAGCAGTGAAATCGTCTGGGCGCAAGAGACCCAGTACTTC. Its protein product is CASSEIVWAQETQYF.

The sample holds a few counts of this clone. The chain recombines TRBV28 with TRBJ2-1; D gene ambiguous. Trimming took 6 bases from V and 0 from J, leaving 9 bases between them. CDR1 is MDHEN, CDR2 SYDVKM, per germline. The CDR3 totals 14 residues. The CDR3 loop reads CASRITSSYNEQFF. As DNA, the CDR3 is TGTGCCAGCAGGATAACGAGCTCCTACAATGAGCAGTTCTTC.

This clone was observed many times. This rearrangement joins TRBV20-1 to TRBJ1-1; tentatively, D is TRBD1 (5 bases). V dropped 4 bases and J dropped 0 bases, with 15 bases sitting between them. The CDR3 has 15 amino acids. Germline V CDR1 and CDR2: DFQATT, SNEGSKA (reference sequence). The CDR3 coding sequence is TGCAGTGCTACGACCAGACAGAAACTGAACACTGAAGCTTTCTTT. This codes for CSATTRQKLNTEAFF.

This chain joins TRBV5-6 and TRBJ2-7; D perhaps matches TRBD2 (6 bases). Looked up from germline, CDR1 is SGHDT and CDR2 is YYEEEE. The CDR3 spans 15 residues. The germline V and J ends were trimmed by 1 base and 6 bases, with 17 bases remaining between them. CDR3 coding DNA: TGTGCCAGCAGCTTGTCAGCGGGTGGTAAAGGCGAGCAGTACTTC. This translates into CASSLSAGGKGEQYF. The full variable domain, rest sourced from reference TRBV5-6 and TRBJ2-7, is DAGVTQSPTHLIKTRGQQVTLRCSPKSGHDTVSWYQQALGQGPQFIFQYYEEEERQRGNFPDRFSGHQFPNYSSELNVNALLLGDSALYLCASSLSAGGKGEQYFGPGTRLTVT.

The CDR3 sequence: CASSDSLRGNTEAFF. The CDR3 DNA reads as TGTGCCAGCAGCGACAGCTTGAGGGGGAACACTGAAGCTTTCTTT. The chain combines TRBV28 with TRBJ1-1, with a tentative D call TRBD1 (5 bases). This CDR3 has 15 residues. CDR1 MDHEN and CDR2 SYDVKM come from the germline V gene. V lost 6 bases and J 1 base, leaving 15 bases between the germline ends.

In its sample, this clone was seen many times. This chain links TRBV24-1 with TRBJ2-1; 8 nucleotides agree with TRBD2. V trimming: 5 bases; J trimming: 6 bases; junction bases outside the gene matches: 11. The CDR3 has 16 amino acids. From germline, CDR1 is KGHDR and CDR2 SFDVKD. The CDR3 sequence: CATSGRPGLEVNEQFF. DNA of the CDR3: TGTGCCACCAGTGGTCGTCCGGGACTAGAAGTCAATGAGCAGTTCTTC.